This is a list of T cell receptor beta chains from one sample in a study of CD8+ T cells in alopecia areata. Sequencing was performed with immunoSEQ multiplex PCR; in TCRdb, only in-frame clones are kept and a portion is missing. The sample includes about 200,000 clones, roughly 50% of them seen just once. The sample in question was CD4+ T cells sorted from blood, obtained at week 24, from a patient treated with tofacitinib. These receptor sequences come from a human donor with alopecia areata. Each CDR3 is given with its conserved first and last residue. The D gene is left open where the match is weak. Clone size, where shown, is once, few, many, or a class for clones that have expanded.

J gene	D gene	V gene	clone size	CDR3 DNA	CDR3 protein
TRBJ1-4	-	TRBV4-1	-	TGCGCCAGCAGCCTCGACAGTACTAATGAAAAACTGTTTTTT	CASSLDSTNEKLFF
TRBJ1-5	TRBD1	TRBV5-6	few	TGTGCCAGCAGCTTGGTGGGGGGAAGGACAGGGAATCAGCCCCAGCATTTT	CASSLVGGRTGNQPQHF
TRBJ2-1	TRBD2	TRBV9	-	TGTGCCAGCAGCGTCACCCTTAGCGGGGGGGTTAACAATGAGCAGTTCTTC	CASSVTLSGGVNNEQFF
TRBJ2-2	-	TRBV29-1	-	TGCAGCGTTGAAGAGAGAGCGACCGGGGAGCTGTTTTTT	CSVEERATGELFF
TRBJ1-4	TRBD1	TRBV28	few	TGTGCCAGCAGCACCGGGACAGGAGTTGAAAAACTGTTTTTT	CASSTGTGVEKLFF
TRBJ2-3	TRBD2	TRBV7-8	few	TGTGCCAGCAGCCCGCTGGTGCGGGGGGTTACCACAGATACGCAGTATTTT	CASSPLVRGVTTDTQYF
TRBJ2-6	-	TRBV7-7	-	TGTGCCAGCAGCGTCGGAGTTGGGGCCAACGTCCTGACTTTC	CASSVGVGANVLTF
TRBJ2-3	-	TRBV9	-	TGTGCCAGCAGCGTAGGCGGACCCCCGGGTGATACGCAGTATTTT	CASSVGGPPGDTQYF
TRBJ2-3	TRBD2	TRBV5-1	-	TGCGCCAGCAGCCCCACTAGCGGGAGGGCCGTAGATACGCAGTATTTT	CASSPTSGRAVDTQYF
TRBJ1-5	-	TRBV30	-	TGTGCCTGGAGTCCCGGGAGCAATCAGCCCCAGCATTTT	CAWSPGSNQPQHF
TRBJ2-5	-	TRBV7-2	-	TGTGCCAGCAGCTTATGGGGTGGTAAAGAGACCCAGTACTTC	CASSLWGGKETQYF
TRBJ1-3	-	TRBV29-1	few	TGCAGCGTGAAGGGAAGTGGAAACACCATATATTTT	CSVKGSGNTIYF
TRBJ2-3	TRBD2	TRBV4-3	-	TGCGCCAGCAGCCCCTCTTTAGCGGGGGCGAGCACAGATACGCAGTATTTT	CASSPSLAGASTDTQYF
TRBJ2-3	-	TRBV4-1	-	TGCGCCAGCAGCCAAGACCCGCGTCAGGGTAGTACAGATACGCAGTATTTT	CASSQDPRQGSTDTQYF
TRBJ1-2	-	TRBV18	-	TGTGCCAGCTCACCAGGACACATAAGAGGCTATGGCTACACCTTC	CASSPGHIRGYGYTF
TRBJ2-7	TRBD1	TRBV5-6	once	TGTGCCAGCAGCTTGACCGGGACAGAAGCCTACGAGCAGTACTTC	CASSLTGTEAYEQYF
TRBJ1-1	-	TRBV6-1	-	TGTGCCAGTGCAGGGATAATGAACACTGAAGCTTTCTTT	CASAGIMNTEAFF
TRBJ2-7	-	TRBV7-6	-	TGTGCCAGCAGCCCTAAAGGGGCCTCCTACGAGCAGTACTTC	CASSPKGASYEQYF
TRBJ2-5	-	TRBV7-2	few	TGTGCCAGCAGCCCAACAGAGGGTGTAACCCAGTACTTC	CASSPTEGVTQYF
TRBJ2-1	-	TRBV29-1	-	TGCAGCACCCGACACGGTGAGCAGTTCTTC	CSTRHGEQFF
TRBJ2-2	-	TRBV4-3	-	TGCGCCAGCAGCCAAGATCTTGAAGGGGGGACCGGGGAGCTGTTTTTT	CASSQDLEGGTGELFF
TRBJ1-1	-	TRBV6-5	-	TGTGCCAGCATAGAGGACGGGAAGAACACTGAAGCTTTCTTT	CASIEDGKNTEAFF
TRBJ2-3	TRBD2	TRBV5-1	-	TGCGCCAGCAGCTTGGGAATAGCGGGATCAGATACGCAGTATTTT	CASSLGIAGSDTQYF
TRBJ1-2	-	TRBV5-4	many	TGTGCCAGCAGCATCTTTGACCTAGGGGGGAGCTATGGCTACACCTTC	CASSIFDLGGSYGYTF
TRBJ2-1	-	TRBV7-7	few	TGTGCCAGCAGCGTGAATAGCGGACGGGGGATGGGGGAGCAGTTCTTC	CASSVNSGRGMGEQFF
TRBJ2-7	-	TRBV2	-	TGTGCCAGCAGTGATGGGGGTACTTCGCACGAGCAGTACTTC	CASSDGGTSHEQYF
TRBJ2-1	-	TRBV29-1	few	TGCAGCGTTGAAAAGAGAACTGACAATGAGCAGTTCTTC	CSVEKRTDNEQFF
TRBJ1-2	-	TRBV30	-	TGTGCCTGGAGTGTCGCCTTTGGCTACACCTTC	CAWSVAFGYTF
TRBJ1-1	-	TRBV5-1	-	TGCGCCAGCAGCTTGGTCGTGGGAGAAGAAGCTAAAGCTTTCTTT	CASSLVVGEEAKAFF
TRBJ2-7	-	TRBV5-1	-	TGCGCCAGCAGCTTGGAGGACGAGCAGTACTTC	CASSLEDEQYF
TRBJ2-3	-	TRBV7-2	-	TGTGCCAGCAGCGACGGACCTGGAAGCACAGATACGCAGTATTTT	CASSDGPGSTDTQYF
TRBJ2-5	-	TRBV5-1	-	TGCGCCAGCAGCTCACGGTCGGGAGTTGAGACCCAGTACTTC	CASSSRSGVETQYF
TRBJ2-7	TRBD1	TRBV4-3	-	TGCGCCAGCAGCCGAGGGACAGACCTCCTGGTCCACGAGCAGTACTTC	CASSRGTDLLVHEQYF
TRBJ2-5	-	TRBV29-1	-	TGCAGCGTTGGGTCCGCGGGGGAGACCCAGTACTTC	CSVGSAGETQYF
TRBJ2-7	-	TRBV7-2	few	TGTGCCAGCAGATCTACAGGTTCCTACGAGCAGTACTTC	CASRSTGSYEQYF
TRBJ1-5	-	TRBV10-3	-	TGTGCCACCCTCTCGAGACGTGATAGCAATCAGCCCCAGCATTTT	CATLSRRDSNQPQHF
TRBJ2-2	-	TRBV4-1	-	TGCGCCAGCAGCCTCGGGCTGGGACCCGCGGGAACCGGGGAGCTGTTTTTT	CASSLGLGPAGTGELFF
TRBJ2-2	-	TRBV29-1	once	TGCAGCGTGGGAACGATGGCCCCGAACACCGGGGAGCTGTTTTTT	CSVGTMAPNTGELFF
TRBJ2-7	-	TRBV11-2	-	TGTGCCAGCAGCCTACCCTCCCGCGACGAGCAGTACTTC	CASSLPSRDEQYF
TRBJ2-7	-	TRBV30	-	TGTGCCTGGAGGCCCGGGACACCATACGAGCAGTACTTC	CAWRPGTPYEQYF
TRBJ1-1	-	TRBV2	-	TGTGCCAGCAGTGGCAGGAACACTGAAGCTTTCTTT	CASSGRNTEAFF
TRBJ1-1	-	TRBV7-3	-	TGTGCCAGCAGCTTAAGAGGCAGGGGAAACACTGAAGCTTTCTTT	CASSLRGRGNTEAFF
TRBJ1-2	-	TRBV25-1	once	TGTGCCAGCACCGGCAGGAAAAGTGGCTACACCTTC	CASTGRKSGYTF
TRBJ2-3	TRBD1	TRBV7-8	-	TGTGCCAGCAGCGCGGACAGGGCCCTTAGCACAGATACGCAGTATTTT	CASSADRALSTDTQYF
TRBJ2-7	-	TRBV9	once	TGTGCCAGCAGTGCGGGACACATCTACGAGCAGTACTTC	CASSAGHIYEQYF
TRBJ1-1	TRBD1	TRBV4-3	few	TGCGCCAGCAGCCAAGAATTTGGGGACAGGGGTTATGAAGCTTTCTTT	CASSQEFGDRGYEAFF
TRBJ2-2	-	TRBV25-1	once	TGTGCCAGCACTGGACAGCACACCGGGGAGCTGTTTTTT	CASTGQHTGELFF
TRBJ1-2	-	TRBV28	few	TGTGCCAGCTCGGCCCCCTATGGCTACACCTTC	CASSAPYGYTF
TRBJ2-3	TRBD2	TRBV5-1	-	TGCGCCAGCAGCTTGGACGGGGGGGCAACAGATACGCAGTATTTT	CASSLDGGATDTQYF
TRBJ2-5	-	TRBV4-1	-	TGCGCCAGCAGCCAAGAGCCCCAGGTCAGCGGCCCTATGTCGACCCAGTACTTC	CASSQEPQVSGPMSTQYF
TRBJ2-7	TRBD1	TRBV27	-	TGTGCCAGCAGCTACAGGGGGCACGAGCAGTACTTC	CASSYRGHEQYF
TRBJ2-1	-	TRBV4-3	-	TGCGCCAGCAGCCAGGGATTGGGGGACCCTTCCTACAATGAGCAGTTCTTC	CASSQGLGDPSYNEQFF
TRBJ2-2	-	TRBV7-2	-	TGTGCCAGCAGCTTAGGTCGAGACGGGGAGCTGTTTTTT	CASSLGRDGELFF
TRBJ2-6	-	TRBV7-3	-	TGTGCCAGCAGCTCTCGACCGACAGTCTCTGGGGCCAACGTCCTGACTTTC	CASSSRPTVSGANVLTF
TRBJ2-7	TRBD2	TRBV7-9	-	TGTGCCAGCAGCTTACTAGCGGGCTCTAGGGAGCAGTACTTC	CASSLLAGSREQYF
TRBJ2-7	TRBD1	TRBV7-6	few	TGTGCCAGCCCCCGGACAGGGAGAAACGAGCAGTACTTC	CASPRTGRNEQYF
TRBJ1-2	TRBD1	TRBV15	few	TGTGCCACCAGCAGAGATAACAGGGGAGATGGCTACACCTTC	CATSRDNRGDGYTF